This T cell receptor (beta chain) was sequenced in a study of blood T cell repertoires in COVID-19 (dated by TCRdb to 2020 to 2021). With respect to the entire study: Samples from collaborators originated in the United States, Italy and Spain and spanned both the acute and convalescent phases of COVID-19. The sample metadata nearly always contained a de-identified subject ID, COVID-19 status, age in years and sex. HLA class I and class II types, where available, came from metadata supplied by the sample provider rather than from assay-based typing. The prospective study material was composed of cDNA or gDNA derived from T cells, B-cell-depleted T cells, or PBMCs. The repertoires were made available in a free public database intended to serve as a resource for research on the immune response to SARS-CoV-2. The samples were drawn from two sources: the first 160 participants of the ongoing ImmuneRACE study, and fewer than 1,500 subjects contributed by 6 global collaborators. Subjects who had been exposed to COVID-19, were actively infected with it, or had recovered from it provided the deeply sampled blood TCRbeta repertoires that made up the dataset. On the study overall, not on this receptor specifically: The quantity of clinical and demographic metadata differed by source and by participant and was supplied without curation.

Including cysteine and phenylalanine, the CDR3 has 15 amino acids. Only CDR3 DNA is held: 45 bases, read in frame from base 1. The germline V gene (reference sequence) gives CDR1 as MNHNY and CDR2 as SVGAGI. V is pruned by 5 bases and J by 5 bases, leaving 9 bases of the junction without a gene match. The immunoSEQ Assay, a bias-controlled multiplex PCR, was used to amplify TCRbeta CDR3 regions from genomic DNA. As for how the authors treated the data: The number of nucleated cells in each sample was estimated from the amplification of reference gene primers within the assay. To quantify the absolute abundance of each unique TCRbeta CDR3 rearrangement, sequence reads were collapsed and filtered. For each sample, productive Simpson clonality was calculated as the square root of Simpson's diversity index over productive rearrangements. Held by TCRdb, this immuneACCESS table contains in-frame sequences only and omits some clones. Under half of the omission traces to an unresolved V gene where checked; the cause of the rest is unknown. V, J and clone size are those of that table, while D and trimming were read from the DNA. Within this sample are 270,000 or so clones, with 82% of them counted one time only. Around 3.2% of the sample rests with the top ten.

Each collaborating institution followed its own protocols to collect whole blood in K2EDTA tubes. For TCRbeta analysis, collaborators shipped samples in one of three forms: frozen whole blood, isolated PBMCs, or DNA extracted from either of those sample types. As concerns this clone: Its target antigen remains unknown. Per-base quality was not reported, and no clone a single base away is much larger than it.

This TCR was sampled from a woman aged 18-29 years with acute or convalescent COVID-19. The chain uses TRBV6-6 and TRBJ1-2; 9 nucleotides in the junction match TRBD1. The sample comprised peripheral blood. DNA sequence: TGTGCCAGCAGTAAGGGCACAGGGGGCGGTTATGGCTACACCTTC. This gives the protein CASSKGTGGGYGYTF.